This entry lists 19 T cell receptor beta chains sequenced from one sample in a study of cytomegalovirus exposure and HLA in healthy donors. The data were produced by immunoSEQ multiplex PCR, yet TCRdb's version contains in-frame clones alone and is incomplete. Of fewer than 300,000 clones listed, roughly 88% are singletons. Sequencing was carried out using PBMCs. These receptors all stem from a woman aged 18 to 35 in good health and CMV-seronegative.

V is TRBV18 and J is TRBJ1-2; D not certain. The CDR3 is 13 residues long. With 0 bases removed from V and 3 bases from J, the gap between germline ends came to 5 bases. CDR1 is KGHSH, CDR2 LQKENI, per germline. CDR3 nucleotide sequence: TGTGCCAGCTCACCACCGGCGGACTATGGCTACACCTTC. Encoded protein: CASSPPADYGYTF.

The gene calls are TRBV10-2 and TRBJ1-2; 7 nucleotides match TRBD1. This CDR3 is built from 14 residues. Germline lookup yields CDR1 WSHSY and CDR2 SAAADI. V dropped 7 bases and J dropped 7; count of bases not matched to a gene: 12. CDR3 in DNA: TGCGCCAGCACCGAAGACAGGGTCCCTCGTGGCTACACCTTC. It is translated as CASTEDRVPRGYTF.

This chain links TRBV28 with TRBJ2-7; TRBD2 matches at 10 bases. CDR3 size: 13 residues. CDR1 is MDHEN, CDR2 SYDVKM, per germline. J gave up 3 bases and V 9 bases, and 5 bases lay outside the gene matches. The CDR3 protein is CARCTSGDYEQYF. Here the CDR3 DNA reads TGTGCCAGGTGCACTAGCGGGGACTACGAGCAGTACTTC.

Regarding this clone: The sample holds other DNA sequences that translate to the same CDR3. The V gene is TRBV19, the J gene TRBJ2-7; 7 bases map to TRBD2. The V segment lost 1 base and the J segment 2 bases; nucleotides outside the gene matches: 2. Germline V CDR1 and CDR2: LNHDA, SQIVND (reference sequence). The CDR3 spans 14 residues. CDR3 residues: CASSIVGGAYEQYF. Written as DNA, the CDR3 is TGTGCCAGTAGTATAGTTGGGGGGGCCTACGAGCAGTACTTC.

The gene calls are TRBV6-5 and TRBJ2-7; 8 bases map to TRBD2. Trimming at V came to 6 bases and at J to 2 bases, leaving 6 bases not matched to a gene. The CDR3 runs 14 residues. Germline-derived CDR1 and CDR2 are MNHEY and SVGAGI. This CDR3 reads CASSRSGGTYEQYF. CDR3 nucleotide sequence: TGTGCCAGCAGCCGGAGCGGGGGCACCTACGAGCAGTACTTC.

The chain is built from TRBV9 and TRBJ2-3, with D perhaps TRBD2 (5 bases). The CDR3 totals 14 residues. Trimming cost V 4 bases and J 0 bases, with 9 bases left between them. Germline V gene data show CDR1 as SGDLS and CDR2 as YYNGEE. CDR3 residues: CASSPRTSTDTQYF. The CDR3 DNA reads as TGTGCCAGCAGCCCCCGGACTAGCACAGATACGCAGTATTTT.

This clone was seen a single time. Written as DNA, the CDR3 is TGCGCCAGCAGCCAAGACCCCAGCGGGAGGGAGACCCAGTACTTC. Its translation: CASSQDPSGRETQYF. V gene TRBV4-1 combines with J gene TRBJ2-5; TRBD2 agrees at 9 bases. Germline V lookup: CDR1 MGHRA, CDR2 YSYEKL. This CDR3 contains 15 residues. With 0 bases clipped from V and 5 bases from J, the junction kept 4 bases outside the gene matches.

Written as DNA, the CDR3 is TGTGCCAGTAGTATAGATGAGATAAGAAGTGGCTACACCTTC. Amino acid sequence: CASSIDEIRSGYTF. V gene TRBV19 combines with J gene TRBJ1-2; no clear D gene. In germline, CDR1 is LNHDA, CDR2 SQIVND (reference sequence). The CDR3 is made up of 14 amino acids. With 0 bases removed from V and 7 bases from J, the gap between germline ends came to 12 bases.

The chain is built from TRBV5-1 and TRBJ2-7; 9 nucleotides line up with TRBD1. The V gene's germline CDR1 is SGHRS and CDR2 YFSETQ. This CDR3 has 18 amino acids. With 4 bases clipped from V and 6 bases from J, the junction kept 20 bases outside the gene matches. The CDR3 spells CASSPEPGTGLGLREQYF. CDR3 nucleotides: TGCGCCAGCAGCCCCGAACCAGGGACAGGGCTCGGACTACGCGAGCAGTACTTC.

The rearrangement links TRBV6-1 to TRBJ1-1; TRBD1 aligns across 10 bases. The CDR3 consists of 17 residues. The germline V gene encodes CDR1 MNHNS and CDR2 SASEGT. Unmatched junction bases numbered 22, after V lost 4 bases and J lost 14 bases. This chain's CDR3 is CASSAEGWVPRDRGYFF. As DNA, the CDR3 is TGTGCCAGCAGTGCGGAAGGTTGGGTACCCCGGGACAGGGGTTACTTCTTT.

This chain connects TRBV5-1 to TRBJ2-3, with D possibly TRBD2 on 5 matching bases. Trimming stripped 1 base from V and 0 bases from J, with 9 bases between. This CDR3 spans 15 amino acids. CDR1 SGHRS and CDR2 YFSETQ come from the germline V gene. CDR3 protein: CASSLRGISTDTQYF. The CDR3 bases are TGCGCCAGCAGCTTGCGAGGGATTAGCACAGATACGCAGTATTTT.

The chain links TRBV20-1 to TRBJ1-2; the D is unclear. This CDR3 comprises 10 residues. The ends were cut back, 8 bases at V and 0 bases at J, with 4 bases in the middle. Germline V lookup: CDR1 DFQATT, CDR2 SNEGSKA (reference sequence). This chain's CDR3 is CSSPNYGYTF. DNA of the CDR3: TGCAGTAGCCCTAACTATGGCTACACCTTC.

The chain carries TRBV9 and TRBJ1-1, with a weak D call TRBD1 (6 bases). The CDR3 is 14 residues long. The V end was cut by 0 bases, the J end by 5 bases, with 11 bases between. The germline V gene has CDR1 SGDLS and CDR2 YYNGEE. In nucleotides, the CDR3 is TGTGCCAGCAGCGTAGCTACAGGGCTAACTGAAGCTTTCTTT. It is translated as CASSVATGLTEAFF.

The rearrangement joins TRBV27 to TRBJ2-7; D possibly corresponds to TRBD1 (6 bases). The germline gives CDR1 MNHEY, CDR2 SMNVEV (reference sequence). This CDR3 is 17 amino acids long. Trimming removed 6 bases from V and 0 bases from J, with 21 bases in between. CDR3 sequence reads: CASSPQLRTENSYEQYF. The DNA of the CDR3 is TGTGCCAGCAGCCCCCAACTCCGGACAGAGAACTCCTACGAGCAGTACTTC.

This sequence joins TRBV12-5 and TRBJ2-2; no definite D call. The CDR3 runs 12 residues. Trimming shortened V by 6 bases and J by 3 bases, and 5 bases separated the two germline ends. CDR1 is LGHNT, CDR2 FRNRAP, per germline. CDR3 amino acids: CASGSYTGELFF. The CDR3 DNA follows: TGTGCTAGTGGCTCCTACACCGGGGAGCTGTTTTTT.

The chain uses TRBV5-3 and TRBJ2-1; tentatively, D is TRBD1 (5 bases). TRBV5-3 is designated an ORF whose function remains uncertain. The ends were cut back, 4 bases at V and 1 base at J, with 9 bases in the middle. The CDR3 has 14 residues. CDR3 sequence reads: CARSGASSYNEQFF. Here the CDR3 DNA reads TGTGCCAGAAGCGGGGCTAGTTCCTACAATGAGCAGTTCTTC.

The chain's CDR3 is CASSGLAGVPEQYF. For the CDR3, the DNA is TGTGCCAGTAGTGGGCTAGCGGGAGTCCCCGAGCAGTACTTC. This rearrangement joins TRBV19 to TRBJ2-7, with TRBD2 identical over 10 bases. V trimming: 5 bases; J trimming: 6 bases; junction bases outside the gene matches: 7. Germline V CDR1 and CDR2: LNHDA, SQIVND (reference sequence). This CDR3 spans 14 amino acids.

J is TRBJ2-1 and V is TRBV6-1, with D perhaps matching TRBD2 (6 bases). CDR3 length: 12 residues. Trimming stripped 4 bases from V and 9 bases from J, with 10 bases between. CDR1 and CDR2 from the germline V gene are MNHNS and SASEGT. CDR3 sequence: CASSGLGIEQFF. DNA for the CDR3: TGTGCCAGCAGTGGACTAGGGATTGAGCAGTTCTTC.

The chain employs TRBV9 and TRBJ2-1; 8 nucleotides line up with TRBD1. J was trimmed by 6 bases and V by 3 bases; bases with no gene match: 8. The CDR3 runs to 15 residues. Germline V gene data show CDR1 as SGDLS and CDR2 as YYNGEE. The CDR3 DNA reads as TGTGCCAGCAGCGCCGTGGACAGGGCAGTCAATGAGCAGTTCTTC. It specifies CASSAVDRAVNEQFF.